This T cell receptor (beta chain) was found in a study of blood T cell repertoires in COVID-19. The table came from immunoSEQ multiplex PCR; TCRdb's copy has only in-frame clones and leaves some out. Counted here are about 170,000 clones, 85% to 90% occurring once; the ten biggest clones make up 2.5% to 3%. Germline V gives CDR1 LGHNA, CDR2 YSLEER. V dropped 3 bases and J dropped 5; count of bases not matched to a gene: 5. The CDR3 sequence is 15 residues long. The rearrangement links TRBV4-3 to TRBJ2-2; 8 bases align to TRBD1. The TCR originated in a woman older than 75 with COVID-19, enrolled during active disease. What was sequenced was peripheral blood. CDR3: CASSQDREITGELFF. CDR3 in DNA: TGCGCCAGCAGCCAGGACAGGGAAATAACCGGGGAGCTGTTTTTT.